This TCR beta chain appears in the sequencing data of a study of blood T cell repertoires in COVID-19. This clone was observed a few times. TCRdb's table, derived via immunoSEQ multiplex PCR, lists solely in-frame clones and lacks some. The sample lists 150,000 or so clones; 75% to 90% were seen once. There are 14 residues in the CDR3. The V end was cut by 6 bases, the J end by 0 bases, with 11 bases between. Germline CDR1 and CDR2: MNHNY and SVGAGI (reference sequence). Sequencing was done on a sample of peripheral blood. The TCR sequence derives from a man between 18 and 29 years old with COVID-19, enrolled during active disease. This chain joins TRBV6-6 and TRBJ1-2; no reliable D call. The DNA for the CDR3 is TGTGCCAGCAGCGAACTGAATCCTAACTATGGCTACACCTTC. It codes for CASSELNPNYGYTF.